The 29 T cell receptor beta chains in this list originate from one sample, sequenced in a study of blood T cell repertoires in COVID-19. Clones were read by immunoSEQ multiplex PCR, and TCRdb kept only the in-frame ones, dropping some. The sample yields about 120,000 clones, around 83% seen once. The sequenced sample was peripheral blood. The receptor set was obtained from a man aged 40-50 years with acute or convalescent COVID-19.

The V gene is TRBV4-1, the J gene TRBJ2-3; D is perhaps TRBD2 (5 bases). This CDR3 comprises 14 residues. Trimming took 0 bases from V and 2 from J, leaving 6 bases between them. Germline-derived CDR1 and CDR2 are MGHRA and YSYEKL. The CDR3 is CASSQEDFTDTQYF. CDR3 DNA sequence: TGCGCCAGCAGCCAAGAGGACTTCACAGATACGCAGTATTTT.

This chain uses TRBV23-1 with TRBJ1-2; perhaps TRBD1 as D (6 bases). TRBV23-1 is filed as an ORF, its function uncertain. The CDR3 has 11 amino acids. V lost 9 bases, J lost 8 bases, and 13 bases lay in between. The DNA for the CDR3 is TGCGCCAGACAACAGGGATGGGGCTACACCTTC. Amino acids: CARQQGWGYTF.

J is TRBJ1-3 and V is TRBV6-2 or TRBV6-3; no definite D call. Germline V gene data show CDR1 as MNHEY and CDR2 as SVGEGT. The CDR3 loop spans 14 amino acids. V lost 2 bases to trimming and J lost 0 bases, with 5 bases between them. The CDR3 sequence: CASSYPGSGNTIYF. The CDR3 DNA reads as TGTGCCAGCAGTTACCCGGGCTCTGGAAACACCATATATTTT.

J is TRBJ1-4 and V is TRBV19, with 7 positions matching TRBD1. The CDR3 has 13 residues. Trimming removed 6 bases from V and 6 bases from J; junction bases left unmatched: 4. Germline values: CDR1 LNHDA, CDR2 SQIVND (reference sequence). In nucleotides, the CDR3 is TGTGCCAGTAGGAAAGGGACAGATGAAAAACTGTTTTTT. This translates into CASRKGTDEKLFF.

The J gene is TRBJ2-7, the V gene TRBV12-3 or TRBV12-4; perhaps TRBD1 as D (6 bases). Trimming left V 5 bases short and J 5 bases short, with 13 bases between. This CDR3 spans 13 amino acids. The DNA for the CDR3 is TGTGCCAGCAGTCAAAACCAGGGGCACGAGCAGTACTTC. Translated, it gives CASSQNQGHEQYF.

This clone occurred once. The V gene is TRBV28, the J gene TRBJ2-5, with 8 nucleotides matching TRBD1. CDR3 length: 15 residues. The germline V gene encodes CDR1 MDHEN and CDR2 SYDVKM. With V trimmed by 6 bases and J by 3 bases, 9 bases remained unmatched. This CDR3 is CASRPDRAGKETQYF. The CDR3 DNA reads TGTGCCAGCAGGCCGGACAGGGCAGGAAAAGAGACCCAGTACTTC. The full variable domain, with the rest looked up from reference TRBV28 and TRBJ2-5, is DVKVTQSSRYLVKRTGEKVFLECVQDMDHENMFWYRQDPGLGLRLIYFSYDVKMKEKGDIPEGYSVSREKKERFSLILESASTNQTSMYLCASRPDRAGKETQYFGPGTRLLVL.

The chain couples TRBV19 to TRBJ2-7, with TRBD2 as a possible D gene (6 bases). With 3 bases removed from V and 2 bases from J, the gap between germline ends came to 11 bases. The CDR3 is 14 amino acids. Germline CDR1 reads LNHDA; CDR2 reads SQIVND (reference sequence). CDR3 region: CASSMGGTTYEQYF. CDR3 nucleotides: TGTGCCAGTAGTATGGGGGGAACAACCTACGAGCAGTACTTC.

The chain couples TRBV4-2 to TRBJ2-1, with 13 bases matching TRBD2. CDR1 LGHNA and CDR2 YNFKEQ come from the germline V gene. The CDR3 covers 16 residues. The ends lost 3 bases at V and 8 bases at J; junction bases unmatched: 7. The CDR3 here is CASSQGTSGRAYEQFF. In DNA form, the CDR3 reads TGTGCCAGCAGCCAGGGCACTAGCGGGAGGGCCTATGAGCAGTTCTTC.

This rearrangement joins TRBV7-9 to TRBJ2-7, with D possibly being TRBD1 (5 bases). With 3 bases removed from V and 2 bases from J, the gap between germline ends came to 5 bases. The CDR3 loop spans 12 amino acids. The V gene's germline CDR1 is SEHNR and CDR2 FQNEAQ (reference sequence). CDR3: CASSLDTYEQYF. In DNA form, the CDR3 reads TGTGCCAGCAGCTTGGACACCTACGAGCAGTACTTC.

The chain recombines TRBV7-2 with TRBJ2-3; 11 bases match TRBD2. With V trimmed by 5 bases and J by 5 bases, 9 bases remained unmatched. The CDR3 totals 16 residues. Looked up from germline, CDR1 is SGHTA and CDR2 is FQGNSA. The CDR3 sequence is CASSPLFSGGVDTQYF. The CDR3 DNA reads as TGTGCCAGCAGCCCCCTTTTTAGCGGGGGGGTAGATACGCAGTATTTT.

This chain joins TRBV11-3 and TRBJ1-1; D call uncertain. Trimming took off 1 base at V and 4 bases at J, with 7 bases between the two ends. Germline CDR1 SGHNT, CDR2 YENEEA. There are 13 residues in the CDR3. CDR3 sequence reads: CASSLGRSTEAFF. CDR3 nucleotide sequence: TGTGCCAGCAGCTTAGGAAGGAGCACTGAAGCTTTCTTT.

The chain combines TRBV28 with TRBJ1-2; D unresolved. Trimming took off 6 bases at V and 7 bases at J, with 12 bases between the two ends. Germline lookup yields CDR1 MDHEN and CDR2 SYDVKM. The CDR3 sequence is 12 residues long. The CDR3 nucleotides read TGTGCCAGCAGGTTGGCAGTTGCTGGCTACACCTTC. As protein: CASRLAVAGYTF.

The CDR3 sequence is CASSRATGASNTEAFF. For the CDR3, the DNA is TGTGCCAGCAGCCGGGCGACAGGGGCTTCGAACACTGAAGCTTTCTTT. This chain links TRBV5-8 with TRBJ1-1; TRBD1 matches 8 bases. The CDR3 has 16 amino acids. The junction had 9 bases not matched to a gene; V was cut back by 4 bases and J by 1 base. CDR1 and CDR2 from the germline V gene are SGHTS and YDEGEE.

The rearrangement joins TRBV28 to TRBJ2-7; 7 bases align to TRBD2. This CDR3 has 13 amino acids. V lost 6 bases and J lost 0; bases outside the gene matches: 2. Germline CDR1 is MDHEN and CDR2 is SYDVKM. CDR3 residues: CASRSGDSYEQYF. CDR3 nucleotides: TGTGCCAGCAGAAGCGGGGACTCCTACGAGCAGTACTTC.

The CDR3 spells CASSLRGPNTDTQYF. CDR3 coding DNA: TGTGCCAGCAGCTTACGGGGTCCCAACACAGATACGCAGTATTTT. This rearrangement joins TRBV6-2 or TRBV6-3 to TRBJ2-3, with D maybe TRBD2 (5 bases). The CDR3 has 15 residues. The germline V gene encodes CDR1 MNHEY and CDR2 SVGEGT. V was shortened by 6 bases and J by 2 bases, with 15 bases between the two germline ends.

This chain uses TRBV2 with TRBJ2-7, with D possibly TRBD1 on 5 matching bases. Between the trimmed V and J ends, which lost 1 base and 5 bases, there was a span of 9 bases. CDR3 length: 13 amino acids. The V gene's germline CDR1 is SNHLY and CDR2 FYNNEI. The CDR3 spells CASSEDRSHEQYF. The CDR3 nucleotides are TGTGCCAGCAGTGAAGACAGGTCCCACGAGCAGTACTTC. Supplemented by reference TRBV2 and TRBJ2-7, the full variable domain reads EPEVTQTPSHQVTQMGQEVILRCVPISNHLYFYWYRQILGQKVEFLVSFYNNEISEKSEIFDDQFSVERPDGSNFTLKIRSTKLEDSAMYFCASSEDRSHEQYFGPGTRLTVT.

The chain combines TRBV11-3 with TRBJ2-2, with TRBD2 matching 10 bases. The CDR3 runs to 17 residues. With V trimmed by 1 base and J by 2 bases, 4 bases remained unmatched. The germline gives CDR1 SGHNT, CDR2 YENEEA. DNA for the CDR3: TGTGCCAGCAGCTTAGGACTAGCGGGTGCAAACACCGGGGAGCTGTTTTTT. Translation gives CASSLGLAGANTGELFF.

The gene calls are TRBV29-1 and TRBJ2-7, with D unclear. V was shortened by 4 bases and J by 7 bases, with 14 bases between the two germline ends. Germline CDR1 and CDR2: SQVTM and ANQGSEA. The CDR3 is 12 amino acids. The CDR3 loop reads CSVAVTGQEQYF. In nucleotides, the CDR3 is TGCAGCGTTGCTGTGACGGGTCAAGAGCAGTACTTC.

The CDR3 DNA is TGTGCCATCAGTGAGGGACAGGGCTCCGAGCAGTACTTC. This codes for CAISEGQGSEQYF. The V call is TRBV10-3, the J call TRBJ2-7; TRBD1 matches 8 bases. CDR1 is ENHRY, CDR2 SYGVKD, per germline. J was trimmed by 6 bases and V by 2 bases; bases with no gene match: 3. The CDR3 covers 13 residues.

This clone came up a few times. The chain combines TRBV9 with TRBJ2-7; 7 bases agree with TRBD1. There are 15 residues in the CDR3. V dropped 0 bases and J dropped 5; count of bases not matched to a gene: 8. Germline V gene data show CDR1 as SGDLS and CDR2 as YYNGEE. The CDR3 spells CASSVGKGAYNEQYF. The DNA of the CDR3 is TGTGCCAGCAGCGTAGGAAAGGGGGCGTACAACGAGCAGTACTTC.

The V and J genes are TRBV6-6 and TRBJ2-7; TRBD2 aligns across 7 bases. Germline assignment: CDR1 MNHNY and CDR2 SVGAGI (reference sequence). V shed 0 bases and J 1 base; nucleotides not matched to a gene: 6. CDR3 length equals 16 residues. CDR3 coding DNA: TGTGCCAGCAGTTACTCTGGGCGGGAGCCGTCCTACGAGCAGTACTTC. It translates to CASSYSGREPSYEQYF.

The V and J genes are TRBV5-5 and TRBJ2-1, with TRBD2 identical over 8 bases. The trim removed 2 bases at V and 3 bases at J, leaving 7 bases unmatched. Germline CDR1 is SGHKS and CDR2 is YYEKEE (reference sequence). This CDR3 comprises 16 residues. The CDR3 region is CASSFRAGGNYNEQFF. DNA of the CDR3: TGTGCCAGCAGCTTTCGGGCGGGGGGAAACTACAATGAGCAGTTCTTC. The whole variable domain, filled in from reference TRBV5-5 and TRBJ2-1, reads DAGVTQSPTHLIKTRGQQVTLRCSPISGHKSVSWYQQVLGQGPQFIFQYYEKEERGRGNFPDRFSARQFPNYSSELNVNALLLGDSALYLCASSFRAGGNYNEQFFGPGTRLTVL.

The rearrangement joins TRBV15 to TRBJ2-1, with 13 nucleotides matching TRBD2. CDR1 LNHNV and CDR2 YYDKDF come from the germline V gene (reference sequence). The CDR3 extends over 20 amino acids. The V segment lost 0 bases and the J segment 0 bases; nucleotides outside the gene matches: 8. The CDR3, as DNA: TGTGCCACCAGCAGAGATGGGACTAGCGGGATCTTGAGCTCCTACAATGAGCAGTTCTTC. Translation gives CATSRDGTSGILSSYNEQFF. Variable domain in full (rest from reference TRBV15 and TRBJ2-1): DAMVIQNPRYQVTQFGKPVTLSCSQTLNHNVMYWYQQKSSQAPKLLFHYYDKDFNNEADTPDNFQSRRPNTSFCFLDIRSPGLGDTAMYLCATSRDGTSGILSSYNEQFFGPGTRLTVL.

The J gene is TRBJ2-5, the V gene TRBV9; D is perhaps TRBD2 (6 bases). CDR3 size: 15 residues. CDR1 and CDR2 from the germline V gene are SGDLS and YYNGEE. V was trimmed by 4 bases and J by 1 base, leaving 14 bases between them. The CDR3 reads CASSSRLGAQETQYF. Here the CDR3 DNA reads TGTGCCAGCAGCTCCCGACTAGGGGCCCAAGAGACCCAGTACTTC.

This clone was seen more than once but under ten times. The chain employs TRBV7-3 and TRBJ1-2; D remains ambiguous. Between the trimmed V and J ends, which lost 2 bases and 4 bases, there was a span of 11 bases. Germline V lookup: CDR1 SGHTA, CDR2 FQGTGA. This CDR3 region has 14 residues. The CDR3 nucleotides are TGTGCCAGCAGCTTAGGAGGGTCAGTCTATGGCTACACCTTC. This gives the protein CASSLGGSVYGYTF.

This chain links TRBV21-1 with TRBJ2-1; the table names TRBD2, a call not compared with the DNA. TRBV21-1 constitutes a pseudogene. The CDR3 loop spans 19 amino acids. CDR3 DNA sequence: TGTGCCAGCAGCAGAGGTAGGGGACTAGCGGGAGTTGGAAACAATGAGCAGTTCTTC. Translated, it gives CASSRGRGLAGVGNNEQFF.

CDR3: CASSIGQGGQETQYF. The CDR3 DNA reads TGTGCCAGCAGCATTGGACAGGGGGGGCAAGAGACCCAGTACTTC. The chain couples TRBV7-2 to TRBJ2-5; 10 nucleotides agree with TRBD1. The V gene end was trimmed by 5 bases and the J gene end by 2 bases; junction bases not matched to a gene: 5. The CDR3 is made up of 15 amino acids. From germline, CDR1 is SGHTA and CDR2 FQGNSA.

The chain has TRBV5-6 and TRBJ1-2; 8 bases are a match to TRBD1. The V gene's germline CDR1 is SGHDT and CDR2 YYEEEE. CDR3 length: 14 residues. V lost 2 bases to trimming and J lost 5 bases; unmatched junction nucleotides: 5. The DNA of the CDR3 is TGTGCCAGCAGCTTCCGGGACAGGCCGTATGGCTACACCTTC. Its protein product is CASSFRDRPYGYTF.

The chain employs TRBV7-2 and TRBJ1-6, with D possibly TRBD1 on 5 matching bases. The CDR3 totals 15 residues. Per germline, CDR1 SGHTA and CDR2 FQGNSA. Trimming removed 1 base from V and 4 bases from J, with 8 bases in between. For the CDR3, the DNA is TGTGCCAGCAGCTTAGGGGGGACTTATAATTCACCCCTCCACTTT. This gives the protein CASSLGGTYNSPLHF.